This T cell receptor beta chain is drawn from a study of T cell responses to AZD1222 COVID-19 vaccine. Only in-frame clones appear in the TCRdb table, and some are missing; sequencing was by immunoSEQ multiplex PCR. The sample yields nearly 110,000 clones, about nine tenths seen once. A word on this clone: Its specificity is unknown.

Germline V gene lookup returns CDR1 SEHNR and CDR2 FQNEAQ (reference sequence). Trimming removed 6 bases at V and 0 bases at J, with 17 bases between. This CDR3 is 16 amino acids long. Study observations and caveats: Increases in Spike-specific TCR breadth and depth were seen after two AZD1222 doses. No day 14 peak samples; only post-peak repertoires were characterized. Donors were chiefly white British, with a greater number of females, and clonal diversity was perhaps underestimated.

This sample comprised peripheral blood, obtained on day 0 of AZD1222 vaccination. This TCR derives from an adult in good health. V usage is TRBV7-9 and J usage is TRBJ1-2; TRBD1 is a possible D gene (6 bases). In DNA, the CDR3 is TGTGCCAGCAGTACCTTTCAGGGGTGGGCTAACTATGGCTACACCTTC. This translates into CASSTFQGWANYGYTF.